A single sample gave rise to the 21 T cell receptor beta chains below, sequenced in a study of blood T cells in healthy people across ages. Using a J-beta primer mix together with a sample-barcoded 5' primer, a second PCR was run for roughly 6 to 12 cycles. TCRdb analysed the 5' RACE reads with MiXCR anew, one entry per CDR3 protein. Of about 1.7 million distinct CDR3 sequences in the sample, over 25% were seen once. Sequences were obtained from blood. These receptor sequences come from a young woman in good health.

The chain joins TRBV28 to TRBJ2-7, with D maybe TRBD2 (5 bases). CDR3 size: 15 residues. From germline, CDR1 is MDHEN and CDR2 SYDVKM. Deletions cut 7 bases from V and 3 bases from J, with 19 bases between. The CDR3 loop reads CASNTYRGSNYEQYF. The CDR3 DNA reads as TGTGCCAGCAACACCTACCGGGGTTCGAACTACGAGCAGTACTTC.

CDR3 nucleotide sequence: TGTGCCATCAGTGACCCCACCGGGACCGATACCTACGAGCAGTACTTC. Protein product: CAISDPTGTDTYEQYF. J is TRBJ2-7 and V is TRBV10-3; perhaps D is TRBD1 or TRBD2 (5 bases each). The CDR3 spans 16 residues. Germline V gives CDR1 ENHRY, CDR2 SYGVKD. Trimming removed 3 bases from V and 2 bases from J, with 17 bases in between.

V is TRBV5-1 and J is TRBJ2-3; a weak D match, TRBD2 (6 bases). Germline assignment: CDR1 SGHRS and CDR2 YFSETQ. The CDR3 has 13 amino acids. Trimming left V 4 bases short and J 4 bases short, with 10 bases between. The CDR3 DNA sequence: TGCGCCAGCAGCGGGAGACTAGCAGATACGCAGTATTTT. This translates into CASSGRLADTQYF.

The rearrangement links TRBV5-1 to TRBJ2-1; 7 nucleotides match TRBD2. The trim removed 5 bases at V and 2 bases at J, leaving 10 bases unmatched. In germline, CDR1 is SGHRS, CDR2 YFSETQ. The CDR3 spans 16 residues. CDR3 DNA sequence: TGCGCCAGCAGGCTAAGTGGGGGGGACCCCTACAATGAGCAGTTCTTC. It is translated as CASRLSGGDPYNEQFF.

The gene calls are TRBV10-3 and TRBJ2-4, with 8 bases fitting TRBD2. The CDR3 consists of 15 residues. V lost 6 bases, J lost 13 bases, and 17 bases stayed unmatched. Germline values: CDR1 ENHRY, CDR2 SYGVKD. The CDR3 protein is CAIRNNSGIKPGQYF. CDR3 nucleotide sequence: TGTGCCATCAGGAACAATAGCGGGATCAAACCCGGGCAGTACTTC.

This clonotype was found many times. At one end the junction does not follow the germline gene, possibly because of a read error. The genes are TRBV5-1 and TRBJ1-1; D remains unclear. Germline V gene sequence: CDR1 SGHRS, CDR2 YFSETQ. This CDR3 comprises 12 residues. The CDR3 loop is CASSLEGSEAFF. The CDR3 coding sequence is TGTGCCAGCAGCTTGGAAGGGTCTGAAGCTTTCTTT.

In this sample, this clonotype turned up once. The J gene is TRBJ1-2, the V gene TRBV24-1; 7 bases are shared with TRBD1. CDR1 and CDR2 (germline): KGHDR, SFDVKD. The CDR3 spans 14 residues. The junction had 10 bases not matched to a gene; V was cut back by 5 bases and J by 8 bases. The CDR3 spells CATSGSTGAGGYTF. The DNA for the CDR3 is TGTGCCACCAGTGGGTCTACAGGGGCTGGAGGCTACACCTTC.

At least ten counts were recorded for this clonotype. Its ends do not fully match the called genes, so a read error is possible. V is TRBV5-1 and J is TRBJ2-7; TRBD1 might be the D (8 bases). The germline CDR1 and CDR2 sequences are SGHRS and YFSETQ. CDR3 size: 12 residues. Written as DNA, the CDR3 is TGTGCCAGCAGCGGGACAGGATACGAGCAGTACTTC. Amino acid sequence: CASSGTGYEQYF.

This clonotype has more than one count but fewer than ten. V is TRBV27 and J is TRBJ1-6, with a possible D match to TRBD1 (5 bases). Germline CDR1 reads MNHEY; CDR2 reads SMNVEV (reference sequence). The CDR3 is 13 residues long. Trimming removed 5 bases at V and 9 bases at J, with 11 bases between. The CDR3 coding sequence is TGTGCCAGCAGTCTGGGACCGAGTTCACCCCTCCACTTT. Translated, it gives CASSLGPSSPLHF.

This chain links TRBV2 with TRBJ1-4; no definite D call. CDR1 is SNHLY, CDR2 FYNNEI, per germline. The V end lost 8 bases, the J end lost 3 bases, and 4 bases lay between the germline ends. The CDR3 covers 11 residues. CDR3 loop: CASQANEKLFF. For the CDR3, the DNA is TGTGCCAGCCAAGCTAATGAAAAACTGTTTTTT.

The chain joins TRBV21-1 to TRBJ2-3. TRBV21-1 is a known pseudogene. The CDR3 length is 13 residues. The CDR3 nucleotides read TGTGCCAACGAAGGAGGCTGCACAGATACGCAGTATTTT. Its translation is CANEGGCTDTQYF.

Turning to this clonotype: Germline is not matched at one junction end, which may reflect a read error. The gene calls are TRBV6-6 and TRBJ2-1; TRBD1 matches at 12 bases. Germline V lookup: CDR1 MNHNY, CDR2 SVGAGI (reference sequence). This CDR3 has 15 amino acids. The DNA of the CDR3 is TGTGCCAGCACCCCGGGACAGGGGGCGGGGAATGAGCAGTGCTTC. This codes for CASTPGQGAGNEQCF.

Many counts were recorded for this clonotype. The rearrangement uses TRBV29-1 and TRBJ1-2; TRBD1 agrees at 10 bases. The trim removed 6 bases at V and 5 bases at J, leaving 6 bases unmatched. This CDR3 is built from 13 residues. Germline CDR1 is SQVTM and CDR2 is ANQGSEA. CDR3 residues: CSVEPGQGYGYTF. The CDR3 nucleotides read TGCAGCGTGGAACCGGGACAGGGGTATGGCTACACCTTC.

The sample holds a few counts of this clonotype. The CDR3, as DNA: TGCAGTGCAAACAGGGACTTAAGCACAGATACGCAGTATTTT. The encoded protein is CSANRDLSTDTQYF. V and J are TRBV20-1 and TRBJ2-3, with D perhaps assigned TRBD1 or TRBD2 (6 bases each). There are 14 residues in the CDR3. The V and J ends lost 6 bases and 0 bases respectively, with 13 bases between them. Germline assignment: CDR1 DFQATT and CDR2 SNEGSKA (reference sequence).

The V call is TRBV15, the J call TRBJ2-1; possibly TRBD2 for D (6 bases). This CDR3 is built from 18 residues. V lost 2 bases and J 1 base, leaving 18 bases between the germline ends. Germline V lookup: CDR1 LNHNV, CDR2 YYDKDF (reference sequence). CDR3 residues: CATSRFASVYGSYNEQFF. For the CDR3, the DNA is TGTGCCACCAGCAGATTCGCTAGCGTGTACGGGTCCTACAATGAGCAGTTCTTC.

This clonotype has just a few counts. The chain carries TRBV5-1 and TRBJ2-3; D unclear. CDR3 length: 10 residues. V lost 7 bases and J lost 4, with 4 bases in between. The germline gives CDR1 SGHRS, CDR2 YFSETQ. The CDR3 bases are TGCGCCAGCCTACCAGATACGCAGTATTTT. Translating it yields CASLPDTQYF. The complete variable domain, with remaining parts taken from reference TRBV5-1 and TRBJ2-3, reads KAGVTQTPRYLIKTRGQQVTLSCSPISGHRSVSWYQQTPGQGLQFLFEYFSETQRNKGNFPGRFSGRQFSNSRSEMNVSTLELGDSALYLCASLPDTQYFGPGTRLTVL.

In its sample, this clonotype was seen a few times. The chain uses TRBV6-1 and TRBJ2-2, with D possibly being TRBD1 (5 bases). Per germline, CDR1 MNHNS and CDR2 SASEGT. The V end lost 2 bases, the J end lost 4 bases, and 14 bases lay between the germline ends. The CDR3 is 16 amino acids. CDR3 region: CASSERGAQGTGELFF. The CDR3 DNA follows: TGTGCCAGCAGTGAAAGGGGCGCCCAGGGCACCGGGGAGCTGTTTTTT.

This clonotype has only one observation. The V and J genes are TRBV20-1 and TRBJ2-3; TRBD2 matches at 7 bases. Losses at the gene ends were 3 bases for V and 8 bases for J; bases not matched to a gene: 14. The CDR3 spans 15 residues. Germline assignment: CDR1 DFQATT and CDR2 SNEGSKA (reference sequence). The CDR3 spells CSARGGRERIATQYF. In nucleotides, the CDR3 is TGCAGTGCTAGGGGGGGGAGGGAAAGAATTGCTACGCAGTATTTT.

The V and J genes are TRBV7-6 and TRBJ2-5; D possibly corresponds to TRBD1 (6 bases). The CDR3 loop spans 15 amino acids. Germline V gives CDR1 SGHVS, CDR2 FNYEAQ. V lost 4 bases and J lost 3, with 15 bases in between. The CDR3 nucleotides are TGTGCCAGCAGCTCCGGACTTAACAGGGAAGAGACCCAGTACTTC. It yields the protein CASSSGLNREETQYF.

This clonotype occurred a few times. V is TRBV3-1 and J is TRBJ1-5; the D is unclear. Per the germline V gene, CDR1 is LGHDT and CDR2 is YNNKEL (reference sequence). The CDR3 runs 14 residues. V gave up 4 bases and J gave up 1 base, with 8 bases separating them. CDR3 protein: CASSRGMSNQPQHF. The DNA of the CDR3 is TGTGCCAGCAGCCGAGGCATGAGCAATCAGCCCCAGCATTTT.

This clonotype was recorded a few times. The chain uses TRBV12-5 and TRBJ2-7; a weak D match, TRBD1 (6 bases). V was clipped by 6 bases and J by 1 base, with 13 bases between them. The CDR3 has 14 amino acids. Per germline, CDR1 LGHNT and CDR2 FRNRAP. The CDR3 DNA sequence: TGTGCTAGTGGACTGGGGGCCCTTTCCTACGAGCAGTACTTC. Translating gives CASGLGALSYEQYF.